Each of the 2 T cell receptor beta chains below was sequenced from the same sample in a study of shared clonotypes between healthy human individuals. CD45RO-negative CD8 cells positively selected for CCR7 made up the naive population, which excluded terminally differentiated effector memory CD45RA+ cells. Profiling relied on immunoSEQ multiplex PCR, and the TCRdb table lists in-frame clones only, not all of them. The sample lists some 2.1 million clones; about 95% were seen once. The sequenced sample was naive CD8+ T cells sorted from blood. Source of these receptors: a man between 18 and 35 years old in good health.

The chain couples TRBV2 to TRBJ2-5; 10 bases align to TRBD2. The length of the CDR3 is 14 residues. The V segment lost 6 bases and the J segment 3 bases; nucleotides outside the gene matches: 4. CDR1 and CDR2 from the germline V gene are SNHLY and FYNNEI. The CDR3 loop reads CASSPAGGKETQYF. In DNA, the CDR3 is TGTGCCAGCAGCCCAGCGGGAGGGAAAGAGACCCAGTACTTC.

The chain uses TRBV4-3 and TRBJ2-1, with 9 positions matching TRBD1. CDR3 length equals 17 residues. Germline lookup yields CDR1 LGHNA and CDR2 YSLEER. With 0 bases clipped from V and 4 bases from J, the junction kept 7 bases outside the gene matches. As DNA, the CDR3 is TGCGCCAGCAGCCAAGATTTGGGGACAGGGCCTTACAATGAGCAGTTCTTC. Protein product: CASSQDLGTGPYNEQFF.